The TCR beta chain under discussion was sequenced for a study of blood T cell repertoires in COVID-19. The CDR3 loop spans 14 amino acids. V lost 5 bases, J lost 10 bases, and 18 bases lay in between. The germline CDR1 and CDR2 sequences are MNHEY and SMNVEV (reference sequence). Measured with immunoSEQ multiplex PCR; TCRdb has only the in-frame clones, and not every one. The sample holds about 300,000 clones, 88% seen once. This receptor was obtained from a woman in her 30s who had recovered from COVID-19. The sample taken for sequencing was peripheral blood. The chain is built from TRBV27 and TRBJ2-1, with D tentatively TRBD2 (5 bases). The CDR3: CASSPNLDGVEQFF. In nucleotides, the CDR3 is TGTGCCAGCAGTCCTAATCTCGACGGGGTGGAGCAGTTCTTC.